The 6 T cell receptor beta chains listed next were all sequenced from one sample in a study of shared clonotypes between healthy human individuals. Clones were read by immunoSEQ multiplex PCR, and TCRdb kept only the in-frame ones, dropping some. The sample lists under 1,100,000 clones, more than 60% occurring once. The sequencing input was memory CD4+ T cells sorted from blood. The subset is: CD45RA-negative fraction. These receptors were obtained from a man aged 18 to 29 in good health.

The chain is built from TRBV6-1 and TRBJ2-1, with 7 nucleotides matching TRBD1. The V segment lost 6 bases and the J segment 5 bases; nucleotides outside the gene matches: 7. The CDR3 consists of 14 residues. From germline, CDR1 is MNHNS and CDR2 SASEGT. The CDR3 sequence is CASRGRDSDNEQFF. The CDR3 coding sequence is TGTGCCAGCAGGGGTAGGGACAGCGACAATGAGCAGTTCTTC.

The chain recombines TRBV5-4 with TRBJ2-3; 8 nucleotides match TRBD2. The CDR3 extends over 14 amino acids. V shed 0 bases and J 6 bases; nucleotides not matched to a gene: 3. Germline V lookup: CDR1 SGHNT, CDR2 YYREEE (reference sequence). The CDR3 DNA reads as TGTGCCAGCAGCTTGGAAGCGGGGGATGATACGCAGTATTTT. Translating gives CASSLEAGDDTQYF. The variable domain in full, with the rest retrieved from reference TRBV5-4 and TRBJ2-3, is ETGVTQSPTHLIKTRGQQVTLRCSSQSGHNTVSWYQQALGQGPQFIFQYYREEENGRGNFPPRFSGLQFPNYSSELNVNALELDDSALYLCASSLEAGDDTQYFGPGTRLTVL.

The V call is TRBV27, the J call TRBJ2-5, with TRBD1 matching over 9 bases. Germline V gene data show CDR1 as MNHEY and CDR2 as SMNVEV (reference sequence). This CDR3 has 15 residues. V trimming: 6 bases; J trimming: 3 bases; junction bases outside the gene matches: 8. The CDR3 here is CASSPAGTGKETQYF. CDR3 nucleotide sequence: TGTGCCAGCAGCCCGGCCGGGACAGGGAAAGAGACCCAGTACTTC.

The chain couples TRBV28 to TRBJ2-3; D gene unclear. Germline V gene lookup returns CDR1 MDHEN and CDR2 SYDVKM. The CDR3 length is 14 residues. Trimming removed 2 bases at V and 6 bases at J, with 12 bases between. The CDR3: CASSLSTTLDTQYF. The DNA for the CDR3 is TGTGCCAGCAGTTTAAGCACTACGTTGGATACGCAGTATTTT.

The sample holds one count of this clone. The J gene is TRBJ2-1, the V gene TRBV10-3; 13 nucleotides agree with TRBD2. V shed 4 bases and J 5 bases; nucleotides not matched to a gene: 2. The germline gives CDR1 ENHRY, CDR2 SYGVKD. The CDR3 sequence is 15 residues long. The chain's CDR3 is CAISGGLAGDNEQFF. The CDR3 bases are TGTGCCATCAGTGGCGGACTAGCGGGAGACAATGAGCAGTTCTTC.

The V call is TRBV6-5, the J call TRBJ2-7, with TRBD1 matching 8 bases. Germline V gene sequence: CDR1 MNHEY, CDR2 SVGAGI. J was trimmed by 1 base and V by 4 bases; bases with no gene match: 6. There are 15 residues in the CDR3. This CDR3 reads CASSSGQVISYEQYF. Written as DNA, the CDR3 is TGTGCCAGCAGTTCGGGACAGGTGATATCCTACGAGCAGTACTTC.